The 22 T cell receptor beta chains reported below all come from one sample, sequenced in a study of T cell repertoires in cytomegalovirus infection. No antigen has been identified for these receptors. TCRdb processed the reads anew with MiXCR; each CDR3 protein has one entry. Of under 850,000 distinct CDR3 sequences listed, around a third were seen once; the top ten hold around a sixth. The material sequenced was cultured PBMCs, taken from culture after CMV antigen stimulation. The receptor source for this set is a human donor in good health (CMV status not recorded). Some clones in this sample may be carry-over from other donors' samples.

The CDR3 region has the DNA TGTGCCAGCTCACCGGACAGGGGACTAGCTAACTATGGCTACACCTTC. The encoded protein is CASSPDRGLANYGYTF. V usage is TRBV18 and J usage is TRBJ1-2; 9 positions match TRBD1. V trimming: 3 bases; J trimming: 0 bases; junction bases outside the gene matches: 5. The germline V gene encodes CDR1 KGHSH and CDR2 LQKENI. This CDR3 spans 16 amino acids.

The chain links TRBV11-2 to TRBJ2-7; a possible D gene is TRBD2 (7 bases). The CDR3 covers 15 residues. V lost 2 bases to trimming and J lost 6 bases, with 17 bases between them. The germline CDR1 and CDR2 sequences are SGHAT and FQNNGV. CDR3 loop: CASSLIGGPGIEQYF. The CDR3 nucleotides read TGTGCCAGCAGCTTAATCGGGGGGCCAGGGATCGAGCAGTACTTC.

The chain combines TRBV7-9 with TRBJ1-5; TRBD1 is a possible D gene (6 bases). The V gene's germline CDR1 is SEHNR and CDR2 FQNEAQ (reference sequence). Trimming stripped 5 bases from V and 6 bases from J, with 14 bases between. The CDR3 totals 14 residues. Written as DNA, the CDR3 is TGTGCCAGCAGCGGTGGGGGGGCGAGTCAGCCCCAGCATTTT. It specifies CASSGGGASQPQHF.

This clonotype was observed a few times. The chain combines TRBV7-2 with TRBJ2-3, with D perhaps matching TRBD1 or TRBD2 (5 bases each). The V end lost 5 bases, the J end lost 2 bases, and 14 bases lay between the germline ends. Germline V gene sequence: CDR1 SGHTA, CDR2 FQGNSA. The CDR3 length is 15 residues. In nucleotides, the CDR3 is TGTGCCAGCAGCCCACCGGGACCCTACACAGATACGCAGTATTTT. This codes for CASSPPGPYTDTQYF. Variable domain in full (rest from reference TRBV7-2 and TRBJ2-3): GAGVSQSPSNKVTEKGKDVELRCDPISGHTALYWYRQSLGQGLEFLIYFQGNSAPDKSGLPSDRFSAERTGGSVSTLTIQRTQQEDSAVYLCASSPPGPYTDTQYFGPGTRLTVL.

This chain connects TRBV5-4 to TRBJ1-2, with 8 bases fitting TRBD1. Germline assignment: CDR1 SGHNT and CDR2 YYREEE (reference sequence). J gave up 5 bases and V 4 bases, and 10 bases lay outside the gene matches. CDR3 length: 15 residues. CDR3 sequence reads: CASSPWGNRGYGYTF. The CDR3 DNA follows: TGTGCCAGCAGCCCTTGGGGGAACAGGGGGTATGGCTACACCTTC.

This clonotype was seen a few times. The chain links TRBV11-2 to TRBJ2-1; the match to TRBD1 covers 8 bases. J was trimmed by 6 bases and V by 7 bases; bases with no gene match: 8. The germline gives CDR1 SGHAT, CDR2 FQNNGV. The CDR3 is 14 residues long. The CDR3 loop is CASTDRVFSNEQFF. CDR3 coding DNA: TGTGCCAGCACGGACAGGGTTTTTTCCAATGAGCAGTTCTTC.

This clonotype has more than one count but fewer than ten. The rearrangement links TRBV12-3 or TRBV12-4 to TRBJ2-7; 8 bases match TRBD2. The CDR3 has 15 residues. V was pared by 3 bases and J by 2 bases, with 6 bases of the junction left unmatched. CDR3 residues: CASSLTGGPPYEQYF. Written as DNA, the CDR3 is TGTGCCAGCAGTTTGACGGGAGGGCCCCCCTACGAGCAGTACTTC.

This clonotype showed up just a few times. The rearrangement joins TRBV28 to TRBJ1-5, with D perhaps TRBD1 (6 bases). The CDR3 runs to 19 residues. The germline V and J ends were trimmed by 6 bases and 1 base, with 25 bases remaining between them. CDR1 and CDR2 from the germline V gene are MDHEN and SYDVKM. DNA of the CDR3: TGTGCCAGCAGCTCCCGGTCGGGACACCTCCCTCGGAGCAATCAGCCCCAGCATTTT. Amino acid sequence: CASSSRSGHLPRSNQPQHF.

The chain uses TRBV10-1 and TRBJ1-3; TRBD1 is a possible D gene (5 bases). V shed 4 bases and J shed 2 bases, with 21 bases lying between them. The CDR3 is made up of 18 amino acids. The germline CDR1 and CDR2 sequences are WNHNN and SYGVQD (reference sequence). CDR3 DNA: TGCGCCAGCAGTGGGGATACGACAGTCCACACGGCTGGAAACACCATATATTTT. It specifies CASSGDTTVHTAGNTIYF.

This clonotype was counted at least ten times. The chain recombines TRBV7-9 with TRBJ2-2, with D hard to call. Trimming pared 5 bases from V and 5 bases from J, leaving 12 bases between. This CDR3 is 14 amino acids long. Germline CDR1 and CDR2: SEHNR and FQNEAQ (reference sequence). CDR3 sequence (DNA): TGTGCCAGCAGCCCAGGTGTGCTTACCGGGGAGCTGTTTTTT. Protein sequence: CASSPGVLTGELFF. Combining the CDR3 with reference TRBV7-9 and TRBJ2-2 gives the whole variable domain DTGVSQNPRHKITKRGQNVTFRCDPISEHNRLYWYRQTLGQGPEFLTYFQNEAQLEKSRLLSDRFSAERPKGSFSTLEIQRTEQGDSAMYLCASSPGVLTGELFFGEGSRLTVL.

V gene TRBV6-1 combines with J gene TRBJ2-7, with 10 bases fitting TRBD1. Trimming took 11 bases from V and 6 from J; bases not matched to a gene: 10. This CDR3 has 13 amino acids. Germline lookup yields CDR1 MNHNS and CDR2 SASEGT. The CDR3 region has the DNA TGTGCCCTGAGTGGACAGGGGGGCAGCGAGCAGTACTTC. This sequence encodes CALSGQGGSEQYF.

The rearrangement joins TRBV12-3 or TRBV12-4 to TRBJ2-3; 13 bases align to TRBD2. The CDR3 covers 15 residues. Germline trimming cut 5 bases from V and 6 bases from J; bases unmatched to any gene: 5. The CDR3 sequence: CASSPTSGGGDTQYF. The CDR3 nucleotides are TGTGCCAGCAGTCCCACTAGCGGGGGGGGGGATACGCAGTATTTT.

The V gene is TRBV27, the J gene TRBJ2-5, with D perhaps TRBD1 (6 bases). V gave up 5 bases and J gave up 5 bases, with 21 bases separating them. CDR3 length equals 16 residues. CDR1 and CDR2 (germline): MNHEY, SMNVEV (reference sequence). The CDR3 DNA follows: TGTGCCAGCAGTCGCCATCCGACAGGAACGGCGGAGACCCAGTACTTC. It yields the protein CASSRHPTGTAETQYF.

The gene calls are TRBV7-2 and TRBJ2-2, with a possible D match to TRBD1 (5 bases). CDR3 length equals 18 residues. V was pared by 4 bases and J by 4 bases, with 22 bases between. The germline CDR1 and CDR2 sequences are SGHTA and FQGNSA. In DNA, the CDR3 is TGTGCCAGCAGCTGGAAACCGTCCTGGGCAGGGCCCACCGGGGAGCTGTTTTTT. Encoded protein: CASSWKPSWAGPTGELFF.

This clonotype has just a few counts. The chain uses TRBV7-9 and TRBJ1-1; D unresolved. This CDR3 has 13 amino acids. The germline V gene encodes CDR1 SEHNR and CDR2 FQNEAQ (reference sequence). The germline V and J ends were trimmed by 8 bases and 2 bases, with 12 bases remaining between them. CDR3: CASQLGTNTEAFF. The CDR3 bases are TGTGCCAGCCAGCTGGGTACCAACACTGAAGCTTTCTTT.

The rearrangement uses TRBV27 and TRBJ2-2; 10 positions agree with TRBD1. J gave up 2 bases and V 6 bases, and 6 bases lay outside the gene matches. This CDR3 has 16 amino acids. Germline CDR1 MNHEY, CDR2 SMNVEV (reference sequence). The CDR3, as DNA: TGTGCCAGCAGCGGGGGGACAGGGGCTAACACCGGGGAGCTGTTTTTT. It codes for CASSGGTGANTGELFF.

The chain couples TRBV11-2 to TRBJ1-4, with 9 bases identical to TRBD1. Germline CDR1 reads SGHAT; CDR2 reads FQNNGV. V was clipped by 5 bases and J by 5 bases; unmatched bases: 6. CDR3 length: 15 residues. CDR3 residues: CASSLTGGLNEKLFF. CDR3 nucleotide sequence: TGTGCCAGCAGCCTAACAGGGGGCCTGAATGAAAAACTGTTTTTT.

This rearrangement joins TRBV7-9 to TRBJ1-1; no definite D call. Germline assignment: CDR1 SEHNR and CDR2 FQNEAQ (reference sequence). With 0 bases removed from V and 7 bases from J, the gap between germline ends came to 9 bases. This CDR3 is built from 13 residues. CDR3 sequence (DNA): TGTGCCAGCAGCTTAGCGTCCGCGCTTGAAGCTTTCTTT. This gives the protein CASSLASALEAFF.

The genes are TRBV3-1 and TRBJ2-7; 8 bases map to TRBD2. CDR3 length: 14 residues. Germline V gives CDR1 LGHDT, CDR2 YNNKEL (reference sequence). The V and J ends lost 0 bases and 9 bases, in that order; junction bases with no gene match: 7. This CDR3 is CASSQDPGGTPQYF. For the CDR3, the DNA is TGTGCCAGCAGCCAAGATCCGGGAGGGACACCGCAGTACTTC.

This chain connects TRBV10-3 to TRBJ1-1; D may be TRBD1 (5 bases). Germline CDR1 reads ENHRY; CDR2 reads SYGVKD. The V gene lost 6 bases and the J gene lost 6 bases, with 14 bases spanning the gap. The CDR3 loop spans 13 amino acids. The CDR3 bases are TGTGCCATCAGGAGGGGAATGAATGCTGAAGCTTTCTTT. Translating gives CAIRRGMNAEAFF.

Only a few counts were recorded for this clonotype. This chain joins TRBV7-9 and TRBJ2-7, with 11 bases that match TRBD2. The junction had 8 bases not matched to a gene; V was cut back by 4 bases and J by 0 bases. This CDR3 contains 17 residues. Germline loops: CDR1 SEHNR, CDR2 FQNEAQ (reference sequence). CDR3 loop: CASSSGTSGVSSYEQYF. The CDR3 DNA sequence: TGTGCCAGCAGCTCCGGGACTAGCGGTGTGAGCTCCTACGAGCAGTACTTC.

This clonotype came up a few times. This chain links TRBV7-6 with TRBJ2-1, with a weak D call TRBD1 (6 bases). The CDR3 loop spans 17 amino acids. V was trimmed by 0 bases and J by 6 bases, leaving 18 bases between them. Germline V gives CDR1 SGHVS, CDR2 FNYEAQ. CDR3 residues: CASSLAVDRQHSNEQFF. Here the CDR3 DNA reads TGTGCCAGCAGCTTAGCGGTGGACAGACAACACTCCAATGAGCAGTTCTTC.